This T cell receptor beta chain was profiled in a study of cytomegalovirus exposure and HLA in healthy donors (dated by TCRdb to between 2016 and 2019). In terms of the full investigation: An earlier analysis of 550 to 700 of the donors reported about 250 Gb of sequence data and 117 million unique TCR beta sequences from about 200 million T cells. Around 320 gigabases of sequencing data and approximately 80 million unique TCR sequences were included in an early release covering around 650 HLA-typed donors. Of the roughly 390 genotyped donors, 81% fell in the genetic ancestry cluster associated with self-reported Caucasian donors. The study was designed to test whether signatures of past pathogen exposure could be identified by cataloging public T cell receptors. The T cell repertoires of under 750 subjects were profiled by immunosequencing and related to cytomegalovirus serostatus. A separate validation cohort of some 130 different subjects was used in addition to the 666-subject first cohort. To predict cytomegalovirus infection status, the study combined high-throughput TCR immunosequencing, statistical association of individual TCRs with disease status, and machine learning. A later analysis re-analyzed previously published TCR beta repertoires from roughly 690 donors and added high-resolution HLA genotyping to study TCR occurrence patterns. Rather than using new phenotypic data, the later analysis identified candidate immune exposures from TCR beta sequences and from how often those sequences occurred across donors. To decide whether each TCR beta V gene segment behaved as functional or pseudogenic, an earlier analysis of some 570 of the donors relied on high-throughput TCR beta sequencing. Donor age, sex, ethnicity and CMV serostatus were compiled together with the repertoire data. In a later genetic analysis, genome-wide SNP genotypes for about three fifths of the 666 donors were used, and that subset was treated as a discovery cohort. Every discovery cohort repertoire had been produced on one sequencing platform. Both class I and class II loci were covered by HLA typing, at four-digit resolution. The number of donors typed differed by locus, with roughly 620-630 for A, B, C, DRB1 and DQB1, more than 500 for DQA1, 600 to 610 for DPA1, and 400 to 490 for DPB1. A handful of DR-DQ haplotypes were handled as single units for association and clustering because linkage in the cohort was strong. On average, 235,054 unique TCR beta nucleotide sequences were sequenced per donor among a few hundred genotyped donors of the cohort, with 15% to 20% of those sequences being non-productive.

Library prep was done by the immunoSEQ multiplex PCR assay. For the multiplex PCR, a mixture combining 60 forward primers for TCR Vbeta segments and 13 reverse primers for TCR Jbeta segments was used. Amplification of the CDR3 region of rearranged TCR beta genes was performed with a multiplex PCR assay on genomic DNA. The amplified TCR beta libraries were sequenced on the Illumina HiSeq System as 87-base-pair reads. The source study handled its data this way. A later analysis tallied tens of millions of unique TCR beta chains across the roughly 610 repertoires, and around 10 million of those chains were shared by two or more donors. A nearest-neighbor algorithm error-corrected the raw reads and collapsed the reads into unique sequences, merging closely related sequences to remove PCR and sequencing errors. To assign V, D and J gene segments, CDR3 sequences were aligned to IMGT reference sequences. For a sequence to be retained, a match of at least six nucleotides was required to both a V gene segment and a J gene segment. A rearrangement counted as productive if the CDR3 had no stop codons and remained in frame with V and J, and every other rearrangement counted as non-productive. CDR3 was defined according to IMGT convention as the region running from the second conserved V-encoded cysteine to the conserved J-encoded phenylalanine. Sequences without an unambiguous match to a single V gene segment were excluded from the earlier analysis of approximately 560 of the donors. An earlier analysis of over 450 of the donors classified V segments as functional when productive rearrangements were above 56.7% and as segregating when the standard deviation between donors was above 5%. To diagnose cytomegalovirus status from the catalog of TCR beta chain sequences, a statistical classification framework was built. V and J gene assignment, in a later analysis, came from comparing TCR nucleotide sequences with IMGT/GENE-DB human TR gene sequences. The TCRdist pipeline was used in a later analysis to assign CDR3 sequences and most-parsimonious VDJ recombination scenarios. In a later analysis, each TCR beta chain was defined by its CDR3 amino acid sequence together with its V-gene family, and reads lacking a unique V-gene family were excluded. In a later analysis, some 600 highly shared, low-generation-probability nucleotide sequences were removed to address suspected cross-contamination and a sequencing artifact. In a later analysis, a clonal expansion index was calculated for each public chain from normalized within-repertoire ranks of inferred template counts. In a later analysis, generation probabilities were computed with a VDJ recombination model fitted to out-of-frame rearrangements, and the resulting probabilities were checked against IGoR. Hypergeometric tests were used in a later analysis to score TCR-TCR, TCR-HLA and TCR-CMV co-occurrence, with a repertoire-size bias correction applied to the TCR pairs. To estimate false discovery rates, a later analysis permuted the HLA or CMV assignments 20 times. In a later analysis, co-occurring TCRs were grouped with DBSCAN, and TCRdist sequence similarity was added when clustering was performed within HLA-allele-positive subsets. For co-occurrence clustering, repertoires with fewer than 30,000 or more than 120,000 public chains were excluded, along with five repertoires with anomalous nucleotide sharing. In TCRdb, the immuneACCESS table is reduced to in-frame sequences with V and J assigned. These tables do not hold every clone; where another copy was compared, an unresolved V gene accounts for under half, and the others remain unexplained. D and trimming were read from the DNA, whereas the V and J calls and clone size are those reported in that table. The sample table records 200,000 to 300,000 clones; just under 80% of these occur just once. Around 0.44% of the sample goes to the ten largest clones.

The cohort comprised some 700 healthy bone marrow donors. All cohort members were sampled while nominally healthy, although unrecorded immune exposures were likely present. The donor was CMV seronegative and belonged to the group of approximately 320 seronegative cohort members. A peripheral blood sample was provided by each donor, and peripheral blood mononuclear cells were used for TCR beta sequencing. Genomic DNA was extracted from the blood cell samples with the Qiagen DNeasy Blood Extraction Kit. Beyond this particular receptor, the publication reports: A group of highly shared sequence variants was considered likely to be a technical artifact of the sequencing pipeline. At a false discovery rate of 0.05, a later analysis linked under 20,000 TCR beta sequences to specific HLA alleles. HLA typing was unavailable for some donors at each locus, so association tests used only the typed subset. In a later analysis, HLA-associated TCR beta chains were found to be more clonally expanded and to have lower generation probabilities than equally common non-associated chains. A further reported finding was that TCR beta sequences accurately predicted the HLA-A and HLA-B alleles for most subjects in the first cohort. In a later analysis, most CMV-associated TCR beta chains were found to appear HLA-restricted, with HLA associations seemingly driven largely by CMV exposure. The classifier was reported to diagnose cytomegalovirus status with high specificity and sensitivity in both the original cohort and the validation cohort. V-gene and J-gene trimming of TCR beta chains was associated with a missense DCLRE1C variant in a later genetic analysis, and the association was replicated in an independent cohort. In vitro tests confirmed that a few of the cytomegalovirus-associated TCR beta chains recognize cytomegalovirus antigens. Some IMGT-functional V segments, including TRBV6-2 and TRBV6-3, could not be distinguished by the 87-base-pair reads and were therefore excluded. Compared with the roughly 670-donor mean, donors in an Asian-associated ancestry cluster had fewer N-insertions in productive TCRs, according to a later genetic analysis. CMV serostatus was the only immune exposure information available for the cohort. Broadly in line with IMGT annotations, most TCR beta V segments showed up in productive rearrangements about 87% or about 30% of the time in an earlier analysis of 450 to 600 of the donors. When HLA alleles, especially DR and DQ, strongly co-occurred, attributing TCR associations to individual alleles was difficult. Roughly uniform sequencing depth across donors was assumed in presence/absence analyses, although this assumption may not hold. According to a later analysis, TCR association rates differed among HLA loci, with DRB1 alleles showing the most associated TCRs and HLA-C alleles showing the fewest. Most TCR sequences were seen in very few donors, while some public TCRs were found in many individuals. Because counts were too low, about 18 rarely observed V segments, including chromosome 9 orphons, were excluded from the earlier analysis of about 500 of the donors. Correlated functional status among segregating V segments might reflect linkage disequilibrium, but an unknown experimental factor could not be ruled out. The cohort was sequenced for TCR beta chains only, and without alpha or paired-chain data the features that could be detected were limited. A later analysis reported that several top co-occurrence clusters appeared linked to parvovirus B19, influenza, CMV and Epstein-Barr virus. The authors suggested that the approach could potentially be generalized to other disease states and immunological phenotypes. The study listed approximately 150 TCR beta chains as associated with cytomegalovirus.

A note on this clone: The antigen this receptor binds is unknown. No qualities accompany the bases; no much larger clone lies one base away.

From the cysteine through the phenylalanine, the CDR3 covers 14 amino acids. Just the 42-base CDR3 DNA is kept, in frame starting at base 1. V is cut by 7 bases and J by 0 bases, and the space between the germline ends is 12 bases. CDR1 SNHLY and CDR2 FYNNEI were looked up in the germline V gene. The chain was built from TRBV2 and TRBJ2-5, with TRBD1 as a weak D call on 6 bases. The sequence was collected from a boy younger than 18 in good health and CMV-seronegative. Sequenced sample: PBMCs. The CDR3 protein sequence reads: CASKSQGYQETQYF. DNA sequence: TGTGCCAGCAAATCACAGGGATACCAAGAGACCCAGTACTTC.